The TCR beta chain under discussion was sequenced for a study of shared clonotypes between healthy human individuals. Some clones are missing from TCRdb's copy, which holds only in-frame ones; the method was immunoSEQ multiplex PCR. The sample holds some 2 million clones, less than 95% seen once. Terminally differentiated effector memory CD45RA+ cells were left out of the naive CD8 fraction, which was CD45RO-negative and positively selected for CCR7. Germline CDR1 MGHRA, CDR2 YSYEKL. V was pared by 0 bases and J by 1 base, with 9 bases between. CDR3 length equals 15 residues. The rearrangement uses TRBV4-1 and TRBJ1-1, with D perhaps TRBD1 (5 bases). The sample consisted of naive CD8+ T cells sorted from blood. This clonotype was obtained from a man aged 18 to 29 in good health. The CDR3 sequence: CASSQDGGPNTEAFF. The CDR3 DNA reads TGCGCCAGCAGCCAAGATGGGGGACCGAACACTGAAGCTTTCTTT.